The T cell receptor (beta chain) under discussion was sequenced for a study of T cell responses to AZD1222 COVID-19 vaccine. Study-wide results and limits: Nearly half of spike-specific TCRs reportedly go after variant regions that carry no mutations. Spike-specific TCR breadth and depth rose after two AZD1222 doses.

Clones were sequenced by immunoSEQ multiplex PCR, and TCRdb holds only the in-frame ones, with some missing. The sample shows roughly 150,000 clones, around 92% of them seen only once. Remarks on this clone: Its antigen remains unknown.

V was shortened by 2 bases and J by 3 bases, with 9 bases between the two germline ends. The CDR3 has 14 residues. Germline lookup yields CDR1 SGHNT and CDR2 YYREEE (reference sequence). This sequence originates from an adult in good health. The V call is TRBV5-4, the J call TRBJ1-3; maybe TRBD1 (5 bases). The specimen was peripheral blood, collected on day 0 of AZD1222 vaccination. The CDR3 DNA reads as TGTGCCAGCAGCTTTCGGGGCGGTGGAAACACCATATATTTT. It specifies CASSFRGGGNTIYF.